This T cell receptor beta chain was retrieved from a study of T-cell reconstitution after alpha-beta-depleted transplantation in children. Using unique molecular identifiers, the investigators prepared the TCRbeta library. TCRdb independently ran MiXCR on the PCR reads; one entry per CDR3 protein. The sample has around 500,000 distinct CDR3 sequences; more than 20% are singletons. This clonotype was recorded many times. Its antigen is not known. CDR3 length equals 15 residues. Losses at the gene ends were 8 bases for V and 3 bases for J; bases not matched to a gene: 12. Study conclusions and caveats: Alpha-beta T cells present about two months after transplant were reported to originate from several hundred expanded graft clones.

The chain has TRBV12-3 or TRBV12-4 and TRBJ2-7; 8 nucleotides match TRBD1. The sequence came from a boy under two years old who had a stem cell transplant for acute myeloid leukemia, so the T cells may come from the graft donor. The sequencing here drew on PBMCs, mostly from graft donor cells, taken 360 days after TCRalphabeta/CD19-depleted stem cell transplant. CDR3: CASSQDRDRFYEQYF. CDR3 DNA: TGTGCCAGCTCCCAGGACAGGGACCGGTTCTACGAGCAGTACTTC.